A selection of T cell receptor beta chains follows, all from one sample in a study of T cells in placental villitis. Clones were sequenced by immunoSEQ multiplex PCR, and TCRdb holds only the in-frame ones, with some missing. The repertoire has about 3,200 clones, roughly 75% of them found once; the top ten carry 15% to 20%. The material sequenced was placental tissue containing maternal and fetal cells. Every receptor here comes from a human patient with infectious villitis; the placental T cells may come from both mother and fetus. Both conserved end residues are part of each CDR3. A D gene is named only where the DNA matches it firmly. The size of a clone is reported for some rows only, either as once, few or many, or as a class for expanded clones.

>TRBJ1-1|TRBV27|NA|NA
CASSPSPWGGTEAFF
TGTGCCAGCAGTCCGTCCCCCTGGGGGGGCACTGAAGCTTTCTTT
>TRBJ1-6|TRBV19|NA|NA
CASSISSYNSPLHF
TGTGCCAGTAGTATCAGCTCCTATAATTCACCCCTCCACTTT
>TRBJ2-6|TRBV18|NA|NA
CASSPPNLSGANVLTF
TGTGCCAGCTCACCACCAAATCTCTCTGGGGCCAACGTCCTGACTTTC
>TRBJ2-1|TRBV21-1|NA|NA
CASTPGLAGGPFNEQFF
TGTGCCAGCACCCCGGGACTAGCGGGGGGGCCGTTCAATGAGCAGTTCTTC
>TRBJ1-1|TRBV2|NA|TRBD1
CASSEGDRANTEAFF
TGTGCCAGCAGTGAAGGGGACAGGGCGAACACTGAAGCTTTCTTT
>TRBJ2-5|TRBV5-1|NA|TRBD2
CASSSPGLAGQETQYF
TGCGCCAGCAGCTCCCCGGGACTAGCGGGACAAGAGACCCAGTACTTC
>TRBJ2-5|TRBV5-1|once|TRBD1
CASSLGGTGGLETQYF
TGCGCCAGCAGCTTGGGTGGGACAGGGGGCTTAGAGACCCAGTACTTC
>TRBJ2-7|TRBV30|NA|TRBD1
CAWTGGYEQYF
TGTGCCTGGACAGGGGGCTACGAGCAGTACTTC
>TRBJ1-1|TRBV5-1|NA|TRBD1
CASSLEGANTEAFF
TGCGCCAGCAGCTTGGAGGGGGCGAACACTGAAGCTTTCTTT
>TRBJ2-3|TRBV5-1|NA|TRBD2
CASSLPGLAQGSSTDTQYF
TGCGCCAGCAGCTTGCCGGGACTAGCTCAGGGATCTAGCACAGATACGCAGTATTTT
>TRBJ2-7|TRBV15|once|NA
CATGAGASYEQYF
TGTGCCACCGGCGCAGGGGCCTCCTACGAGCAGTACTTC
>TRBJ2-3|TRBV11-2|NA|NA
CASSLRLLKSDTQYF
TGTGCCAGCAGCTTACGGCTCTTAAAATCGGATACGCAGTATTTT
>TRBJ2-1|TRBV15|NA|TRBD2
CATSNGRGSYNEQFF
TGTGCCACCAGTAACGGGAGGGGGTCCTACAATGAGCAGTTCTTC
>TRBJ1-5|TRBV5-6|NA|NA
CASSLIKRNQPQHF
TGTGCCAGCAGCTTGATTAAGAGAAATCAGCCCCAGCATTTT
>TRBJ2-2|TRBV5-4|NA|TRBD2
CASSFIRGETGELFF
TGTGCCAGCAGCTTCATACGGGGGGAAACCGGGGAGCTGTTTTTT
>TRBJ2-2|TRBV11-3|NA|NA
CASSLGTNTGELFF
TGTGCCAGCAGCTTAGGGACAAACACCGGGGAGCTGTTTTTT
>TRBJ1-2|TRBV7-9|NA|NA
CASSLSLGLHYGYTF
TGTGCCAGCAGCTTATCACTGGGACTTCATTATGGCTACACCTTC
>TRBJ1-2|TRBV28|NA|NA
CASSSLYYGYTF
TGTGCCAGCAGTTCCCTATACTATGGCTACACCTTC
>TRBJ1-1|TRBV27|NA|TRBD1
CASSIQGRSTEAFF
TGTGCCAGCAGTATACAGGGGCGGAGCACTGAAGCTTTCTTT
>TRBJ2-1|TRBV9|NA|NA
CASSVSIDEQFF
TGTGCCAGCAGCGTTTCGATCGATGAGCAGTTCTTC
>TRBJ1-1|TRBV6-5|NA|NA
CASSYKGVTEAFF
TGTGCCAGCAGTTACAAGGGTGTGACTGAAGCTTTCTTT
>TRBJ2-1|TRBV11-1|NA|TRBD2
CASSFGLAGVHEQFF
TGTGCCAGCAGCTTCGGACTAGCGGGAGTACATGAGCAGTTCTTC
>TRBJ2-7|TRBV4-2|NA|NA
CASILPIQLPVEQYF
TGTGCCAGCATCTTACCCATCCAACTCCCCGTCGAGCAGTACTTC
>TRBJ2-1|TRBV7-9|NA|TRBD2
CASSQQAGVAESEQFF
TGTGCCAGCAGCCAGCAAGCGGGAGTGGCGGAAAGTGAGCAGTTCTTC
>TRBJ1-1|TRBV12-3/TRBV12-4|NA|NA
CASSSGVAFF
TGTGCCAGCAGTTCTGGGGTAGCTTTCTTT
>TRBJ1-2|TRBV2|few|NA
CASSITGPYGYTF
TGTGCCAGCAGTATCACAGGGCCCTATGGCTACACCTTC
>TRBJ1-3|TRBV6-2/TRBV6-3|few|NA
CASSYSPETDTIYF
TGTGCCAGCAGTTACTCTCCAGAGACGGACACCATATATTTT
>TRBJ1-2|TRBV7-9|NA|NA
CASSPTQQGSYGYTF
TGTGCCAGCAGCCCCACACAACAGGGAAGCTATGGCTACACCTTC
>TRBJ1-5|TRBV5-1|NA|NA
CASSLEGYSNQPQHF
TGCGCCAGCAGCTTGGAGGGGTATAGCAATCAGCCCCAGCATTTT
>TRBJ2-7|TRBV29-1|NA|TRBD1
CSVLLTGALSYEQYF
TGCAGCGTGCTACTGACAGGGGCCCTCTCCTACGAGCAGTACTTC
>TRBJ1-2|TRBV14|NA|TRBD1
CASSQEGTGPLDYGYTF
TGTGCCAGCAGCCAAGAGGGGACAGGCCCTCTTGACTATGGCTACACCTTC
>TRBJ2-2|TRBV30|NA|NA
CAWSWANTGELFF
TGTGCCTGGAGTTGGGCGAACACCGGGGAGCTGTTTTTT
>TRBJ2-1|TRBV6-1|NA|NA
CASSDWGSSSYNEQFF
TGTGCCAGCAGTGACTGGGGATCGAGCTCCTACAATGAGCAGTTCTTC